These 6 T cell receptor beta chains originate from one sample sequenced in a study of shared clonotypes between healthy human individuals. TCRdb keeps only in-frame clones here, not all; method: immunoSEQ multiplex PCR. This sample has 1.6 million or so clones, with roughly 97% found just once. The sequencing sample was made of naive CD4+ T cells sorted from blood. The sample's subset: CD45RA+ positively selected. These receptors were taken from a man aged 25-40 years in good health.

A note on this clone: The sample has other DNA sequences that encode this CDR3 too. The rearrangement joins TRBV28 to TRBJ2-3; no clear D gene. The CDR3 is 14 residues long. Germline lookup yields CDR1 MDHEN and CDR2 SYDVKM. With 2 bases removed from V and 2 bases from J, the gap between germline ends came to 8 bases. The CDR3 region is CASSLVPVTDTQYF. For the CDR3, the DNA is TGTGCCAGCAGTTTAGTGCCAGTCACAGATACGCAGTATTTT.

The rearrangement links TRBV7-3 to TRBJ2-1, with TRBD1 matching 9 bases. The CDR3 has 15 residues. The V gene end was trimmed by 6 bases and the J gene end by 7 bases; junction bases not matched to a gene: 10. Germline V lookup: CDR1 SGHTA, CDR2 FQGTGA. The CDR3 region has the DNA TGTGCCAGCAGTTTCACCGCGGGACAGGGAAATGAGCAGTTCTTC. The encoded protein is CASSFTAGQGNEQFF.

V gene TRBV5-4 combines with J gene TRBJ2-7; 8 bases match TRBD2. This CDR3 contains 17 residues. Germline lookup yields CDR1 SGHNT and CDR2 YYREEE (reference sequence). Germline trimming cut 4 bases from V and 1 base from J; bases unmatched to any gene: 13. The DNA for the CDR3 is TGTGCCAGCAGCCCCGAGGGCCACGGGACTAGTTCCTACGAGCAGTACTTC. It codes for CASSPEGHGTSSYEQYF.

This chain uses TRBV15 with TRBJ1-2; 9 bases line up with TRBD1. The ends lost 3 bases at V and 6 bases at J; junction bases unmatched: 8. The V gene's germline CDR1 is LNHNV and CDR2 YYDKDF (reference sequence). The CDR3 loop spans 15 amino acids. This chain's CDR3 is CATSRAGTGWHGYTF. The CDR3 DNA is TGTGCCACCAGCAGGGCCGGGACAGGGTGGCATGGCTACACCTTC.

This clone was seen a single time. V usage is TRBV6-5 and J usage is TRBJ2-1, with 10 bases identical to TRBD2. V lost 1 base to trimming and J lost 7 bases; unmatched junction nucleotides: 4. Looked up from germline, CDR1 is MNHEY and CDR2 is SVGAGI. CDR3 length: 15 residues. Here the CDR3 DNA reads TGTGCCAGCAGTTACTTGTTAGCGGGAGGAAATGAGCAGTTCTTC. The encoded protein is CASSYLLAGGNEQFF.

This clone was seen a single time. V gene TRBV6-5 combines with J gene TRBJ2-7; tentative D call: TRBD2 (5 bases). The CDR3 runs 12 residues. V was trimmed by 4 bases and J by 4 bases, leaving 8 bases between them. In germline, CDR1 is MNHEY, CDR2 SVGAGI. CDR3 region: CASSSTRYEQYF. CDR3 nucleotides: TGTGCCAGCAGTTCCACTAGATACGAGCAGTACTTC.